This T cell receptor beta chain comes out of a study of blood T cell repertoires in COVID-19. Across the whole study: T cells, B-cell-depleted T cells, or PBMCs provided the cDNA or gDNA that served as material.

Generated by immunoSEQ multiplex PCR, the TCRdb table keeps only in-frame clones and is missing some. Among about 170,000 clones, roughly 86% were seen once, and the ten largest hold 3% to 4%. The CDR3 covers 14 residues. CDR1 is LNHDA and CDR2 is SQIVND in the germline V gene (reference sequence). V was clipped by 9 bases and J by 2 bases, with 13 bases between them. Sequenced: peripheral blood. The sequence derives from a man aged 65 to 85 with acute or convalescent COVID-19. V is TRBV19 and J is TRBJ1-4; D is possibly TRBD1 (5 bases). The CDR3 region has the DNA TGTGCCAGAATCAGGGCGAACACTAATGAAAAACTGTTTTTT. Its protein is CARIRANTNEKLFF.